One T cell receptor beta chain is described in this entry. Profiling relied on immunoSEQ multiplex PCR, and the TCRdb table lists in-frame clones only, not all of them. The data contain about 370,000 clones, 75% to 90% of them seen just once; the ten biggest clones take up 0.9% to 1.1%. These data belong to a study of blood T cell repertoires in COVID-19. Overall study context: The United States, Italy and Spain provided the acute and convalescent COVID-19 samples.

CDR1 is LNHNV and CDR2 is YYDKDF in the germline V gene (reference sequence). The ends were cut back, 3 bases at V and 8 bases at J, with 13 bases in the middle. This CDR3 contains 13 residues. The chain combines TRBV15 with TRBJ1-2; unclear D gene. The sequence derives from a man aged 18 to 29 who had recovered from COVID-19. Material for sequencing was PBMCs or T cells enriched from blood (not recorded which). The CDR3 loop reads CATSRPSARGYTF. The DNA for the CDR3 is TGTGCCACCAGCAGGCCTTCAGCGCGCGGCTACACCTTC.